These T cell receptor beta chains were read from a single sample in a study of shared clonotypes between healthy human individuals. Clones were sequenced by immunoSEQ multiplex PCR, and TCRdb holds only the in-frame ones, with some missing. The profile shows hundreds of thousands of clones, roughly 77% of them singletons. The material sequenced was PBMCs. The receptors come from a woman in her 40s in good health. Some clones in this sample may be carry-over from other donors' samples. Both conserved end residues are trimmed from each CDR3. A clone size is listed for some rows: how often the clone was seen (once, few, many), or a class if it is expanded.

v_call: TRBV15; cdr3_length: 15; clone_size: NA; cdr3_aa: ATSRDLRRAVRETQY
v_call: TRBV2; cdr3_length: 13; clone_size: NA; cdr3_aa: ASCPDRVGSQPQH
v_call: TRBV28; cdr3_length: 13; clone_size: NA; cdr3_aa: ASSWSGGSSYEQY
v_call: TRBV18; cdr3_length: 12; clone_size: NA; cdr3_aa: ASSTRAEDSPLH
v_call: TRBV5-4; cdr3_length: 15; clone_size: NA; cdr3_aa: ASSLPPLGAGANVLT
v_call: TRBV11-3; cdr3_length: 13; clone_size: NA; cdr3_aa: ASSSLGEATNEQF
v_call: TRBV4-1; cdr3_length: 13; clone_size: once; cdr3_aa: ASTSRGQVGTEAF
v_call: TRBV5-8; cdr3_length: 12; clone_size: NA; cdr3_aa: ASSLDRATDTQY
v_call: TRBV7-9; cdr3_length: 11; clone_size: NA; cdr3_aa: ASSKLAMETQY
v_call: TRBV11-2; cdr3_length: 9; clone_size: NA; cdr3_aa: ASSTLNEQF
v_call: TRBV10-1; cdr3_length: 11; clone_size: NA; cdr3_aa: ASSESRVDEQF
v_call: TRBV11-2; cdr3_length: 11; clone_size: many; cdr3_aa: ASSPGPRETQY
v_call: TRBV2; cdr3_length: 12; clone_size: NA; cdr3_aa: ASSADRGYSPLH
v_call: TRBV5-1; cdr3_length: 13; clone_size: few; cdr3_aa: ASRPGQAGLYGYT
v_call: TRBV27; cdr3_length: 12; clone_size: NA; cdr3_aa: ASSRAQDNEKLF
v_call: TRBV19; cdr3_length: 13; clone_size: NA; cdr3_aa: ATNPRPLALGEQF
v_call: TRBV30; cdr3_length: 11; clone_size: NA; cdr3_aa: AGPGLSTDTQY
v_call: TRBV7-2; cdr3_length: 13; clone_size: NA; cdr3_aa: ASSLGQGNNQPQH
v_call: TRBV15; cdr3_length: 14; clone_size: once; cdr3_aa: ATSTGLAGGRDTQY
v_call: TRBV6-1; cdr3_length: 9; clone_size: NA; cdr3_aa: ASNDFREQY
v_call: TRBV27; cdr3_length: 11; clone_size: few; cdr3_aa: ASSLTPPQPQH
v_call: TRBV7-9; cdr3_length: 11; clone_size: NA; cdr3_aa: ASSLEAGSEQF
v_call: TRBV6-1; cdr3_length: 13; clone_size: NA; cdr3_aa: ASSISGTGGYGYT
v_call: TRBV29-1; cdr3_length: 9; clone_size: NA; cdr3_aa: SVAESYEQY
v_call: TRBV7-9; cdr3_length: 13; clone_size: NA; cdr3_aa: ASSLGQGFGYGYT
v_call: TRBV19; cdr3_length: 9; clone_size: NA; cdr3_aa: ASSLGQPQH
v_call: TRBV29-1; cdr3_length: 11; clone_size: NA; cdr3_aa: SVVSDRVYEQY
v_call: TRBV7-3; cdr3_length: 11; clone_size: NA; cdr3_aa: ASSSYLYNEQF
v_call: TRBV6-1; cdr3_length: 14; clone_size: NA; cdr3_aa: ASSEPGTGVSYGYT
v_call: TRBV5-1; cdr3_length: 13; clone_size: NA; cdr3_aa: ASSLTGTGHEKLF
v_call: TRBV7-8; cdr3_length: 12; clone_size: NA; cdr3_aa: ASSQPQGHYGYT
v_call: TRBV6-5; cdr3_length: 12; clone_size: NA; cdr3_aa: ASSSPGHQETQY
v_call: TRBV5-1; cdr3_length: 13; clone_size: NA; cdr3_aa: ATKKREGETGELF